Presented here are 11 T cell receptor beta chains from one specimen sequenced in a study of naive CD8 T cells in extremely preterm neonates. The study's findings and limits: Relative to older groups, preterm infants had shorter, less trimmed CDR3s with fewer N additions.

Their target antigens are unknown. The data were produced by immunoSEQ multiplex PCR, yet TCRdb's version contains in-frame clones alone and is incomplete. The sample includes tens of thousands of clones, 70% to 90% of them seen just once. Samples were taken at extremely preterm deliveries at roughly 23-28 weeks of gestation. Source material: naive CD8+ T cells from cord blood. The source of these receptors is a boy who was born preterm.

The chain has TRBV7-3 and TRBJ2-3; TRBD2 matches 11 bases. Germline V gene sequence: CDR1 SGHTA, CDR2 FQGTGA. V dropped 3 bases and J dropped 4; count of bases not matched to a gene: 0. The CDR3 runs to 14 residues. CDR3 coding DNA: TGTGCCAGCAGCTTGACTAGCGGGGCAGATACGCAGTATTTT. Translating gives CASSLTSGADTQYF.

This chain links TRBV19 with TRBJ2-7; 11 nucleotides match TRBD2. This CDR3 is built from 14 residues. V trimming: 5 bases; J trimming: 2 bases; junction bases outside the gene matches: 2. Germline CDR1 reads LNHDA; CDR2 reads SQIVND (reference sequence). The CDR3 nucleotides are TGTGCCAGTAGTCAGGGACTAGCGGCCTACGAGCAGTACTTC. This encodes CASSQGLAAYEQYF.

This rearrangement joins TRBV9 to TRBJ2-3, with D possibly being TRBD2 (7 bases). CDR1 SGDLS and CDR2 YYNGEE come from the germline V gene. The V end lost 4 bases, the J end lost 2 bases, and 14 bases lay between the germline ends. This CDR3 is built from 15 residues. The CDR3 sequence is CASSSGGGSTDTQYF. CDR3 nucleotides: TGTGCCAGCAGCTCGGGCGGGGGCTCCACAGATACGCAGTATTTT.

Only one count was recorded for this clone. CDR3 in DNA: TGCAGCGCCGTGACAGGTGGGGCCAACGTCCTGACTTTC. Translation gives CSAVTGGANVLTF. The V and J genes are TRBV29-1 and TRBJ2-6; tentative D call: TRBD1 (6 bases). The V gene's germline CDR1 is SQVTM and CDR2 ANQGSEA. V was clipped by 7 bases and J by 3 bases, with 10 bases between them. The CDR3 covers 13 residues. Variable domain in full (rest from reference TRBV29-1 and TRBJ2-6): SAVISQKPSRDICQRGTSLTIQCQVDSQVTMMFWYRQQPGQSLTLIATANQGSEATYESGFVIDKFPISRPNLTFSTLTVSNMSPEDSSIYLCSAVTGGANVLTFGAGSRLTVL.

For this clone: Distinct nucleotide sequences in the sample also encode this CDR3. This chain uses TRBV29-1 with TRBJ2-7, with a weak D call TRBD1 (6 bases). CDR1 and CDR2 (germline): SQVTM, ANQGSEA. CDR3 length: 12 residues. V shed 3 bases and J shed 0 bases, with 6 bases lying between them. DNA for the CDR3: TGCAGCGTTGAGGACAGCTCCTACGAGCAGTACTTC. Protein product: CSVEDSSYEQYF.

The CDR3 bases are TGTGCCAGCAGTGTAACCGGGACTAGCTCCTACGAGCAGTACTTC. This codes for CASSVTGTSSYEQYF. This chain connects TRBV2 to TRBJ2-7, with TRBD2 identical over 8 bases. V was pared by 4 bases and J by 0 bases, with 5 bases of the junction left unmatched. The CDR3 loop spans 15 amino acids. The V gene's germline CDR1 is SNHLY and CDR2 FYNNEI.

The chain combines TRBV10-3 with TRBJ1-1, with no clear D. Per the germline V gene, CDR1 is ENHRY and CDR2 is SYGVKD. Trimming removed 8 bases at V and 3 bases at J, with 4 bases between. CDR3 length: 10 residues. The CDR3 loop reads CAIGDTEAFF. CDR3 in DNA: TGTGCCATCGGGGACACTGAAGCTTTCTTT.

This clone was picked up a small number of times. The chain uses TRBV25-1 and TRBJ1-1; D uncertain. The ends were cut back, 3 bases at V and 2 bases at J, with 1 base in the middle. The CDR3 sequence is 11 residues long. The V gene's germline CDR1 is MGHDK and CDR2 SYGVNS. The CDR3 reads CASSDNTEAFF. In nucleotides, the CDR3 is TGTGCCAGCAGTGACAACACTGAAGCTTTCTTT.

The chain combines TRBV4-1 with TRBJ1-1, with 7 bases identical to TRBD1. J was trimmed by 7 bases and V by 2 bases; bases with no gene match: 10. Per germline, CDR1 MGHRA and CDR2 YSYEKL. CDR3 size: 15 residues. The CDR3 loop is CASSQRLTGTGEAFF. DNA for the CDR3: TGCGCCAGCAGCCAACGGTTGACAGGGACCGGTGAAGCTTTCTTT.

V usage is TRBV4-3 and J usage is TRBJ2-2; 8 nucleotides match TRBD1. J lost 7 bases, V lost 3 bases, and 1 base had no gene match. This CDR3 comprises 13 residues. Looked up from germline, CDR1 is LGHNA and CDR2 is YSLEER. The CDR3 is CASSHTGGGELFF. In DNA, the CDR3 is TGCGCCAGCAGCCATACAGGGGGCGGGGAGCTGTTTTTT.

The chain has TRBV12-5 and TRBJ1-1, with 8 bases that match TRBD1. CDR1 is LGHNT and CDR2 is FRNRAP in the germline V gene. This CDR3 is 15 amino acids long. V lost 1 base, J lost 0 bases, and 1 base stayed unmatched. The CDR3 loop is CASGLAGGVNTEAFF. The CDR3 bases are TGTGCTAGTGGTTTGGCAGGGGGCGTGAACACTGAAGCTTTCTTT.